What follows are 27 T cell receptor beta chains derived from one specimen sequenced in a study of cytomegalovirus exposure and HLA in healthy donors. A multiplex PCR was run with 60 Vbeta primers and 13 Jbeta primers. Method: immunoSEQ multiplex PCR; TCRdb's copy keeps in-frame clones and lacks some. This sample has around 150,000 clones, with roughly three quarters found just once. The sequencing input was PBMCs. Receptors were obtained from a man aged 30-40 years in good health and CMV-seronegative.

This chain joins TRBV6-1 and TRBJ1-5; 8 bases line up with TRBD1. V was clipped by 6 bases and J by 0 bases; unmatched bases: 1. The CDR3 runs 14 residues. CDR1 and CDR2 from the germline V gene are MNHNS and SASEGT. The CDR3: CASRQGVSNQPQHF. As DNA, the CDR3 is TGTGCCAGCAGACAGGGGGTTAGCAATCAGCCCCAGCATTTT.

Only a few counts were recorded for this clone. J is TRBJ2-5 and V is TRBV6-6; TRBD2 agrees at 14 bases. The DNA end is a closer match to TRBJ2-7, so the J assignment may be wrong. CDR3 size: 15 residues. The V gene's germline CDR1 is MNHNY and CDR2 SVGAGI (reference sequence). As DNA, the CDR3 is TGTGCCAGCAGTTACCAGGGACTAGCGGGAGACGAGCAGTACTTC. It specifies CASSYQGLAGDEQYF.

The chain uses TRBV5-1 and TRBJ2-7; maybe TRBD1 (5 bases). This CDR3 region has 15 residues. Between the trimmed V and J ends, which lost 7 bases and 0 bases, there was a span of 17 bases. Germline V CDR1 and CDR2: SGHRS, YFSETQ. The chain's CDR3 is CASSREKGFSYEQYF. In DNA, the CDR3 is TGCGCCAGCTCTAGGGAAAAGGGGTTCTCCTACGAGCAGTACTTC. The full variable domain, its missing parts supplied by reference TRBV5-1 and TRBJ2-7, is KAGVTQTPRYLIKTRGQQVTLSCSPISGHRSVSWYQQTPGQGLQFLFEYFSETQRNKGNFPGRFSGRQFSNSRSEMNVSTLELGDSALYLCASSREKGFSYEQYFGPGTRLTVT.

J is TRBJ2-3 and V is TRBV11-3, with TRBD1 matching over 9 bases. V dropped 3 bases and J dropped 7; count of bases not matched to a gene: 2. Germline V lookup: CDR1 SGHNT, CDR2 YENEEA. The CDR3 is 13 residues long. The DNA of the CDR3 is TGTGCCAGCAGCTTCGGGACAGGGAATACGCAGTATTTT. As protein: CASSFGTGNTQYF.

V and J are TRBV7-3 and TRBJ2-3; TRBD2 agrees at 7 bases. The J segment lost 8 bases and the V segment lost 5 bases, leaving 10 bases of the junction unmatched. The germline V gene encodes CDR1 SGHTA and CDR2 FQGTGA. This CDR3 has 14 residues. CDR3: CASSPPGGGVTQYF. The CDR3 coding sequence is TGTGCCAGCAGCCCTCCTGGGGGGGGTGTTACGCAGTATTTT.

The chain links TRBV6-1 to TRBJ2-5, with D possibly being TRBD1 (5 bases). Germline assignment: CDR1 MNHNS and CDR2 SASEGT. V was shortened by 2 bases and J by 5 bases, with 12 bases between the two germline ends. This CDR3 comprises 14 residues. CDR3 loop: CASSEPPGLETQYF. DNA for the CDR3: TGTGCCAGCAGTGAACCCCCAGGGTTGGAGACCCAGTACTTC.

The J gene is TRBJ2-2, the V gene TRBV2; no definite D call. This CDR3 comprises 13 residues. Germline V CDR1 and CDR2: SNHLY, FYNNEI. Between the trimmed V and J ends, which lost 4 bases and 0 bases, there was a span of 3 bases. The CDR3 DNA reads TGTGCCAGCAGTGCCGCGAACACCGGGGAGCTGTTTTTT. It specifies CASSAANTGELFF.

The chain recombines TRBV14 with TRBJ1-1, with D perhaps TRBD1 (6 bases). Per germline, CDR1 SGHDN and CDR2 FVKESK. Deletions cut 4 bases from V and 4 bases from J, with 16 bases between. This CDR3 is built from 15 residues. The CDR3 DNA reads as TGTGCCAGCAGCCTTGGGGGGGGCGGGAGCACTGAAGCTTTCTTT. Its protein product is CASSLGGGGSTEAFF.

The chain carries TRBV19 and TRBJ2-2, with D maybe TRBD2 (6 bases). Between the trimmed V and J ends, which lost 1 base and 4 bases, there was a span of 10 bases. Germline-derived CDR1 and CDR2 are LNHDA and SQIVND (reference sequence). The CDR3 runs 15 residues. CDR3 sequence (DNA): TGTGCCAGTAGTATAGGCGGGCGGGGCACCGGGGAGCTGTTTTTT. Residues: CASSIGGRGTGELFF.

The gene calls are TRBV6-5 and TRBJ2-7; possibly TRBD2 for D (5 bases). With 6 bases removed from V and 7 bases from J, the gap between germline ends came to 10 bases. Germline-derived CDR1 and CDR2 are MNHEY and SVGAGI. This CDR3 spans 11 amino acids. The CDR3 loop is CASSPGNEQYF. CDR3 DNA: TGTGCCAGCAGCCCGGGGAATGAGCAGTACTTC.

The chain joins TRBV5-1 to TRBJ2-7, with a weak D call TRBD1 (6 bases). This CDR3 is 16 amino acids long. Trimming took off 4 bases at V and 2 bases at J, with 19 bases between the two ends. CDR1 and CDR2 from the germline V gene are SGHRS and YFSETQ. This CDR3 reads CASSPTTGIIAYEQYF. CDR3 DNA sequence: TGCGCCAGCAGCCCCACTACAGGGATAATAGCCTACGAGCAGTACTTC.

For this clone: The sample has other DNA sequences that encode this CDR3 too. This chain joins TRBV30 and TRBJ2-5; D gene unclear. V was shortened by 0 bases and J by 5 bases, with 4 bases between the two germline ends. The CDR3 is 11 residues long. Per germline, CDR1 GTSNPN and CDR2 SVGIG (reference sequence). The CDR3 protein is CAWSVLETQYF. The CDR3 DNA sequence: TGTGCCTGGAGTGTACTGGAGACCCAGTACTTC.

The V call is TRBV6-4, the J call TRBJ2-1; TRBD2 is a possible D gene (5 bases). V lost 2 bases and J lost 1, with 15 bases in between. This CDR3 is built from 17 residues. Germline-derived CDR1 and CDR2 are MRHNA and SNTAGT. The CDR3 region has the DNA TGTGCCAGCAGTGACACGGAAAAGTCGGGGTCCTACAATGAGCAGTTCTTC. Translating it yields CASSDTEKSGSYNEQFF.

This chain links TRBV19 with TRBJ2-1; perhaps TRBD1 as D (7 bases). CDR3 length: 14 amino acids. Germline lookup yields CDR1 LNHDA and CDR2 SQIVND (reference sequence). The V gene lost 5 bases and the J gene lost 8 bases, with 16 bases spanning the gap. CDR3 DNA sequence: TGTGCCAGTAGTTACAGCGGAGGGGGCGATGAGCAGTTCTTC. Amino acid sequence: CASSYSGGGDEQFF.

The chain employs TRBV28 and TRBJ2-2, with 12 bases identical to TRBD1. V shed 5 bases and J 7 bases; nucleotides not matched to a gene: 11. Germline V gene sequence: CDR1 MDHEN, CDR2 SYDVKM. The CDR3 length is 17 residues. CDR3 protein: CASSLTPGTGGGGELFF. The CDR3 nucleotides read TGTGCCAGCAGTCTCACGCCCGGGACAGGGGGCGGCGGGGAGCTGTTTTTT. Looking up the rest from reference TRBV28 and TRBJ2-2 gives the full variable domain: DVKVTQSSRYLVKRTGEKVFLECVQDMDHENMFWYRQDPGLGLRLIYFSYDVKMKEKGDIPEGYSVSREKKERFSLILESASTNQTSMYLCASSLTPGTGGGGELFFGEGSRLTVL.

This clone showed up just once. The genes are TRBV4-1 and TRBJ2-4; 11 bases agree with TRBD2. The junction had 5 bases not matched to a gene; V was cut back by 1 base and J by 0 bases. This CDR3 region has 18 residues. Germline-derived CDR1 and CDR2 are MGHRA and YSYEKL. CDR3 amino acids: CASSQGLAGGIAKNIQYF. In DNA, the CDR3 is TGCGCCAGCAGCCAAGGGTTAGCGGGAGGGATAGCCAAAAACATTCAGTACTTC.

V usage is TRBV2 and J usage is TRBJ2-5, with 7 bases aligning to TRBD2. CDR3 length equals 16 residues. Germline-derived CDR1 and CDR2 are SNHLY and FYNNEI. Unmatched junction bases numbered 11, after V lost 7 bases and J lost 0 bases. The CDR3 loop reads CASILGLVPDQETQYF. The CDR3 DNA reads TGTGCCAGCATACTCGGACTAGTCCCGGACCAAGAGACCCAGTACTTC.

About this clone itself: The junction departs from germline at one end; a sequencing error may be responsible. The rearrangement links TRBV7-9 to TRBJ2-5; 8 bases fit TRBD1. The CDR3 runs to 15 residues. CDR1 is SEHNR and CDR2 is FQNEAQ in the germline V gene (reference sequence). The CDR3 sequence is CSSSQGDRLKETQYF. The DNA for the CDR3 is TGTTCCAGCAGCCAGGGGGACAGGCTCAAAGAGACCCAGTACTTC.

The chain has TRBV6-5 and TRBJ1-5; tentative D call: TRBD1 (5 bases). The V end lost 5 bases, the J end lost 3 bases, and 11 bases lay between the germline ends. The CDR3 runs 14 residues. CDR1 is MNHEY and CDR2 is SVGAGI in the germline V gene. The CDR3: CASSQTAPNQPQHF. For the CDR3, the DNA is TGTGCCAGCAGTCAGACAGCCCCCAATCAGCCCCAGCATTTT.

The chain uses TRBV5-4 and TRBJ2-7; 11 bases align to TRBD1. The germline gives CDR1 SGHNT, CDR2 YYREEE (reference sequence). The ends lost 5 bases at V and 0 bases at J; junction bases unmatched: 7. The CDR3 loop spans 16 amino acids. The CDR3 nucleotides read TGTGCCAGCAGACCGGGACAGGGGGTTTTCTCCTACGAGCAGTACTTC. The encoded protein is CASRPGQGVFSYEQYF. The whole variable domain, filled in from reference TRBV5-4 and TRBJ2-7, reads ETGVTQSPTHLIKTRGQQVTLRCSSQSGHNTVSWYQQALGQGPQFIFQYYREEENGRGNFPPRFSGLQFPNYSSELNVNALELDDSALYLCASRPGQGVFSYEQYFGPGTRLTVT.

In its sample, this clone was seen once. The chain joins TRBV6-5 to TRBJ2-7; D remains unclear. This CDR3 region has 14 residues. Deletions cut 6 bases from V and 0 bases from J, with 12 bases between. Germline loops: CDR1 MNHEY, CDR2 SVGAGI. The CDR3 reads CASSSAGSSYEQYF. DNA for the CDR3: TGTGCCAGCAGCTCCGCAGGAAGCTCCTACGAGCAGTACTTC.

This clone has a single count. As DNA, the CDR3 is TGTGCCAGCAGCGTGGGGAGGGCGAACACCGGGGAGCTGTTTTTT. It is translated as CASSVGRANTGELFF. The chain carries TRBV5-4 and TRBJ2-2, with 7 bases that match TRBD2. Per the germline V gene, CDR1 is SGHNT and CDR2 is YYREEE (reference sequence). The CDR3 totals 15 residues. V shed 4 bases and J 0 bases; nucleotides not matched to a gene: 3.

The chain is built from TRBV2 and TRBJ2-5; 9 nucleotides match TRBD1. Germline CDR1 and CDR2: SNHLY and FYNNEI. After removal of 4 bases from V and 5 bases from J, the junction contained 5 bases not matched to a gene. The CDR3 is 14 residues long. The DNA of the CDR3 is TGTGCCAGCAGTGGGGTGGACAGGGGCGAGACCCAGTACTTC. Its translation is CASSGVDRGETQYF.

This clone was counted a few times. The chain combines TRBV5-5 with TRBJ2-1; 8 bases align to TRBD2. The germline V gene has CDR1 SGHKS and CDR2 YYEKEE (reference sequence). The CDR3 sequence is 16 residues long. V lost 3 bases to trimming and J lost 7 bases; unmatched junction nucleotides: 12. The CDR3 DNA sequence: TGTGCCAGCAGCTGGAGGGCAGCGGGAGTCGGGAATGAGCAGTTCTTC. It codes for CASSWRAAGVGNEQFF. Full variable domain (remainder filled in from reference TRBV5-5 and TRBJ2-1): DAGVTQSPTHLIKTRGQQVTLRCSPISGHKSVSWYQQVLGQGPQFIFQYYEKEERGRGNFPDRFSARQFPNYSSELNVNALLLGDSALYLCASSWRAAGVGNEQFFGPGTRLTVL.

The rearrangement uses TRBV7-8 and TRBJ2-3; D may be TRBD1 (5 bases). Germline CDR1 is SGHVS and CDR2 is FQNEAQ. CDR3 size: 14 residues. V gave up 5 bases and J gave up 5 bases, with 14 bases separating them. This CDR3 is CASSPRQFRDTQYF. The CDR3 DNA follows: TGTGCCAGCAGCCCAAGACAGTTCAGAGATACGCAGTATTTT.

This clone has more than one count but fewer than ten. V gene TRBV5-4 combines with J gene TRBJ2-2; 13 positions agree with TRBD2. Germline V lookup: CDR1 SGHNT, CDR2 YYREEE (reference sequence). The CDR3 is 16 amino acids. V shed 4 bases, J shed 5 bases, and the junction held 5 bases outside the gene matches. The DNA of the CDR3 is TGTGCCAGCAGCCCCGGACTAGCGGGAGTTACCGGGGAGCTGTTTTTT. Its protein is CASSPGLAGVTGELFF.

The chain uses TRBV2 and TRBJ2-1; the match to TRBD2 covers 12 bases. V gave up 8 bases and J gave up 4 bases; unmatched junction bases: 6. CDR3 size: 15 residues. Germline-derived CDR1 and CDR2 are SNHLY and FYNNEI. CDR3 DNA sequence: TGTGCCAGCGCCGGACTAGCGGGATCTTACAATGAGCAGTTCTTC. Translating gives CASAGLAGSYNEQFF.